The 24 T cell receptor beta chains presented below share a single source sample, sequenced in a study of cytomegalovirus exposure and HLA in healthy donors. 13 Jbeta primers and 60 Vbeta primers were used for the PCR. This table comes from immunoSEQ multiplex PCR, and its TCRdb copy is limited to in-frame clones, with some not included. This sample's clone table lists about 130,000 clones. Sequencing was carried out using PBMCs. These receptors were taken from a man in his late teens or twenties in good health and CMV-seronegative.

The chain joins TRBV7-2 to TRBJ1-2; D is undetermined. Germline V gene data show CDR1 as SGHTA and CDR2 as FQGNSA. Trimming shortened V by 0 bases and J by 3 bases, and 8 bases separated the two germline ends. The CDR3 covers 14 residues. The CDR3 reads CASSLAEGDYGYTF. CDR3 DNA sequence: TGTGCCAGCAGCTTAGCGGAGGGCGACTATGGCTACACCTTC.

V is TRBV5-1 and J is TRBJ1-2; TRBD1 matches 8 bases. The CDR3 is 16 residues long. The V segment lost 5 bases and the J segment 1 base; nucleotides outside the gene matches: 10. Per the germline V gene, CDR1 is SGHRS and CDR2 is YFSETQ. This chain's CDR3 is CASRQPGQAINYGYTF. The CDR3 DNA follows: TGCGCCAGCAGACAACCGGGACAGGCAATTAACTATGGCTACACCTTC.

CDR3 in DNA: TGCGCCAGCAGCTTGGAGCGGCCAACTAATGAAAAACTGTTTTTT. Amino acids: CASSLERPTNEKLFF. The chain carries TRBV5-1 and TRBJ1-4; D is unresolved. The length of the CDR3 is 15 residues. The V and J ends lost 0 bases and 0 bases respectively, with 6 bases between them. Germline-derived CDR1 and CDR2 are SGHRS and YFSETQ.

The chain combines TRBV28 with TRBJ1-3, with 7 positions matching TRBD1. The CDR3 length is 16 residues. V shed 6 bases and J 0 bases; nucleotides not matched to a gene: 8. CDR1 is MDHEN and CDR2 is SYDVKM in the germline V gene. The CDR3 loop is CASSPGGQTSGNTIYF. The CDR3 DNA is TGTGCCAGCAGCCCAGGGGGACAGACCTCTGGAAACACCATATATTTT. Supplemented by reference TRBV28 and TRBJ1-3, the full variable domain reads DVKVTQSSRYLVKRTGEKVFLECVQDMDHENMFWYRQDPGLGLRLIYFSYDVKMKEKGDIPEGYSVSREKKERFSLILESASTNQTSMYLCASSPGGQTSGNTIYFGEGSWLTVV.

The chain carries TRBV5-1 and TRBJ2-1; D is uncertain. Trimming took off 4 bases at V and 9 bases at J, with 11 bases between the two ends. CDR1 is SGHRS, CDR2 YFSETQ, per germline. The CDR3 is 12 residues long. The CDR3 protein is CASSPPGVEQFF. The CDR3, as DNA: TGCGCCAGCAGCCCTCCGGGTGTTGAGCAGTTCTTC. The complete variable domain, with remaining parts taken from reference TRBV5-1 and TRBJ2-1, reads KAGVTQTPRYLIKTRGQQVTLSCSPISGHRSVSWYQQTPGQGLQFLFEYFSETQRNKGNFPGRFSGRQFSNSRSEMNVSTLELGDSALYLCASSPPGVEQFFGPGTRLTVL.

The chain couples TRBV2 to TRBJ1-2; 9 nucleotides line up with TRBD1. Germline V gene sequence: CDR1 SNHLY, CDR2 FYNNEI. The CDR3 is 15 residues long. J gave up 4 bases and V 7 bases, and 10 bases lay outside the gene matches. CDR3 DNA: TGTGCCAGCACTACTCTGGGACAGGGACCCTATGGCTACACCTTC. Encoded protein: CASTTLGQGPYGYTF.

The rearrangement uses TRBV2 and TRBJ1-4, with TRBD1 as a possible D gene (5 bases). V lost 6 bases, J lost 7 bases, and 12 bases lay in between. Germline assignment: CDR1 SNHLY and CDR2 FYNNEI. The CDR3 contains 13 residues. CDR3 coding DNA: TGTGCCAGCAGGGGGCAGTTGAGTGAAAAACTGTTTTTT. It yields the protein CASRGQLSEKLFF.

The rearrangement uses TRBV28 and TRBJ1-4, with a possible D match to TRBD1 (5 bases). The ends were cut back, 5 bases at V and 6 bases at J, with 10 bases in the middle. Per the germline V gene, CDR1 is MDHEN and CDR2 is SYDVKM. The CDR3 is made up of 13 amino acids. CDR3 in amino acids: CASSTDRHEKLFF. For the CDR3, the DNA is TGTGCCAGCAGTACCGACAGACATGAAAAACTGTTTTTT.

The CDR3, as DNA: TGCAGCGTTGGGCGGTCGAACACTGAAGCTTTCTTT. Translated, it gives CSVGRSNTEAFF. The V call is TRBV29-1, the J call TRBJ1-1; D is uncertain. The V gene's germline CDR1 is SQVTM and CDR2 ANQGSEA. The CDR3 is 12 amino acids. Trimming took 4 bases from V and 1 from J, leaving 7 bases between them.

This chain connects TRBV29-1 to TRBJ2-1; 13 positions match TRBD2. V was clipped by 1 base and J by 5 bases; unmatched bases: 8. Looked up from germline, CDR1 is SQVTM and CDR2 is ANQGSEA. The CDR3 is 17 amino acids. DNA for the CDR3: TGCAGCGTTGAAGTGGTGGAGGGGACTAGCGGGAACAATGAGCAGTTCTTC. Translated, it gives CSVEVVEGTSGNNEQFF.

The chain combines TRBV25-1 with TRBJ2-3; 10 bases map to TRBD2. This CDR3 is built from 17 residues. Germline trimming cut 3 bases from V and 2 bases from J; bases unmatched to any gene: 8. Germline CDR1 is MGHDK and CDR2 is SYGVNS. Written as DNA, the CDR3 is TGTGCCAGCAGTGACCCCCCACTAGCGGGGAACACAGATACGCAGTATTTT. It is translated as CASSDPPLAGNTDTQYF.

The rearrangement links TRBV4-3 to TRBJ1-1; D is unclear. The CDR3 length is 14 residues. Germline V gene data show CDR1 as LGHNA and CDR2 as YSLEER. V lost 0 bases and J 11 bases, leaving 16 bases between the germline ends. The CDR3 spells CASSQDLGGIRAFF. DNA for the CDR3: TGCGCCAGCAGCCAAGATTTGGGCGGGATTCGGGCTTTCTTT.

The rearrangement joins TRBV5-1 to TRBJ2-7, with 11 bases lining up with TRBD2. The CDR3 runs to 15 residues. Germline trimming cut 4 bases from V and 1 base from J; bases unmatched to any gene: 4. CDR1 SGHRS and CDR2 YFSETQ come from the germline V gene. CDR3 sequence (DNA): TGCGCCAGCAGCCTCGGGACTAGCGGTTCCTACGAGCAGTACTTC. It encodes CASSLGTSGSYEQYF.

The chain joins TRBV9 to TRBJ1-1, with no clear D. The CDR3 is made up of 14 amino acids. V lost 2 bases and J 7 bases, leaving 15 bases between the germline ends. Germline values: CDR1 SGDLS, CDR2 YYNGEE. The CDR3 bases are TGTGCCAGCAGCGTCCAAGGGAGGAACGATGAAGCTTTCTTT. Amino acid sequence: CASSVQGRNDEAFF.

This sequence joins TRBV5-6 and TRBJ1-2; D remains ambiguous. Between the trimmed V and J ends, which lost 4 bases and 5 bases, there was a span of 21 bases. The CDR3 runs 16 residues. Per germline, CDR1 SGHDT and CDR2 YYEEEE. CDR3 residues: CASSPASSGRIYGYTF. DNA of the CDR3: TGTGCCAGCAGCCCGGCCTCATCGGGTCGGATATATGGCTACACCTTC. The full variable domain, with the rest looked up from reference TRBV5-6 and TRBJ1-2, is DAGVTQSPTHLIKTRGQQVTLRCSPKSGHDTVSWYQQALGQGPQFIFQYYEEEERQRGNFPDRFSGHQFPNYSSELNVNALLLGDSALYLCASSPASSGRIYGYTFGSGTRLTVV.

The J gene is TRBJ2-5, the V gene TRBV18; D is possibly TRBD2 (5 bases). From germline, CDR1 is KGHSH and CDR2 LQKENI. The CDR3 is made up of 13 amino acids. V was pared by 2 bases and J by 4 bases, with 8 bases between. CDR3 sequence reads: CASSPERAETQYF. As DNA, the CDR3 is TGTGCCAGCTCACCAGAGAGGGCAGAGACCCAGTACTTC.

The V call is TRBV28, the J call TRBJ1-5, with D tentatively TRBD1 (6 bases). The V gene lost 3 bases and the J gene lost 5 bases, with 14 bases spanning the gap. This CDR3 region has 15 residues. CDR1 is MDHEN, CDR2 SYDVKM, per germline. CDR3 amino acids: CASSLLGAPDQPQHF. CDR3 in DNA: TGTGCCAGCAGTTTGTTGGGGGCGCCGGATCAGCCCCAGCATTTT.

The chain couples TRBV5-3 to TRBJ2-2; 12 bases align to TRBD2. TRBV5-3 belongs to the ORF category, with a function that is uncertain. The ends lost 4 bases at V and 2 bases at J; junction bases unmatched: 6. This CDR3 has 17 residues. The CDR3 reads CARSQGTSGPNTGELFF. As DNA, the CDR3 is TGTGCCAGAAGCCAGGGGACTAGCGGGCCAAACACCGGGGAGCTGTTTTTT.

The chain carries TRBV19 and TRBJ1-1; D remains unclear. This CDR3 region has 12 residues. Germline CDR1 and CDR2: LNHDA and SQIVND (reference sequence). V lost 2 bases to trimming and J lost 6 bases, with 7 bases between them. The CDR3 DNA reads as TGTGCCAGTAGTATAACTTCTGCTGAAGCTTTCTTT. Its translation: CASSITSAEAFF. Using reference TRBV19 and TRBJ1-1 for the parts outside the CDR3, the full variable domain is DGGITQSPKYLFRKEGQNVTLSCEQNLNHDAMYWYRQDPGQGLRLIYYSQIVNDFQKGDIAEGYSVSREKKESFPLTVTSAQKNPTAFYLCASSITSAEAFFGQGTRLTVV.

V is TRBV7-8 and J is TRBJ2-3; 9 bases fit TRBD2. The V segment lost 1 base and the J segment 4 bases; nucleotides outside the gene matches: 3. In germline, CDR1 is SGHVS, CDR2 FQNEAQ. The CDR3 contains 15 residues. CDR3 region: CASSLVAGGADTQYF. DNA for the CDR3: TGTGCCAGCAGCTTAGTTGCGGGAGGGGCAGATACGCAGTATTTT.

V usage is TRBV30 and J usage is TRBJ1-1; TRBD1 is a possible D gene (5 bases). The V gene's germline CDR1 is GTSNPN and CDR2 SVGIG (reference sequence). This CDR3 is 13 amino acids long. V lost 4 bases and J lost 1, with 10 bases in between. CDR3 nucleotides: TGTGCCTGGACCCTGGGGGGGAACACTGAAGCTTTCTTT. Residues: CAWTLGGNTEAFF.

The chain combines TRBV7-9 with TRBJ2-1; D might be TRBD1 (6 bases). Germline V gene lookup returns CDR1 SEHNR and CDR2 FQNEAQ (reference sequence). The CDR3 consists of 14 residues. Trimming shortened V by 5 bases and J by 4 bases, and 12 bases separated the two germline ends. This chain's CDR3 is CASSLPGQYNEQFF. In DNA, the CDR3 is TGTGCCAGCAGCCTTCCCGGACAGTACAATGAGCAGTTCTTC.

This chain joins TRBV10-3 and TRBJ2-2; 12 positions agree with TRBD2. After removal of 3 bases from V and 2 bases from J, the junction contained 4 bases not matched to a gene. Germline lookup yields CDR1 ENHRY and CDR2 SYGVKD. CDR3 size: 17 residues. CDR3: CAISDPTSGGNTGELFF. The CDR3 nucleotides read TGTGCCATCAGTGACCCGACTAGCGGGGGAAACACCGGGGAGCTGTTTTTT.

This chain uses TRBV28 with TRBJ2-3, with 9 bases fitting TRBD2. Germline V CDR1 and CDR2: MDHEN, SYDVKM. V shed 2 bases, J shed 0 bases, and the junction held 9 bases outside the gene matches. This CDR3 spans 18 amino acids. The CDR3 DNA follows: TGTGCCAGCAGTTTAGTAGCGGGGGAAACCTTTAGCACAGATACGCAGTATTTT. Translating gives CASSLVAGETFSTDTQYF.